This T cell receptor (beta chain) was profiled in a study of blood T cell repertoires in COVID-19. The table came from immunoSEQ multiplex PCR; TCRdb's copy has only in-frame clones and leaves some out. The sample has 100,000 to 150,000 clones, 75% to 90% seen once. Clinical history as reported by participants underpinned cohort assignment. Cohort 3 donors were reported recovered after two negative PCRs, clearance, or symptom resolution. Germline-derived CDR1 and CDR2 are SGHTA and FQGNSA. V dropped 5 bases and J dropped 1; count of bases not matched to a gene: 9. This CDR3 contains 17 residues. Sequences were obtained from PBMCs or T cells enriched from blood (not recorded which). The receptor was isolated from a woman aged 50 to 65 who had recovered from COVID-19. The chain carries TRBV7-2 and TRBJ2-5; the match to TRBD2 covers 11 bases. This chain's CDR3 is CASSPRVSGGAQETQYF. The DNA for the CDR3 is TGTGCCAGCAGCCCCCGAGTTAGCGGGGGGGCCCAAGAGACCCAGTACTTC.